Here is one T cell receptor beta chain with its context. Its antigen is currently unknown. V was pared by 5 bases and J by 6 bases, with 17 bases between. This CDR3 spans 14 amino acids. CDR1 SNHLY and CDR2 FYNNEI come from the germline V gene. The data derive from a study of cytomegalovirus exposure and HLA in healthy donors. Study observations and caveats: Later, an analysis found that TCR clusters from the first cohort tended to co-occur in the roughly 120 validation repertoires. Cytomegalovirus association was listed for 164 TCR beta chains.

TCRdb's table, derived via immunoSEQ multiplex PCR, lists solely in-frame clones and lacks some. The table has 200,000 or so clones, 84% seen once. The study drew the donors from its roughly 110-subject validation cohort, separate from the roughly 700-subject first cohort. The V call is TRBV2, the J call TRBJ2-7; D perhaps matches TRBD2 (5 bases). This sequence was found in a man younger than 30 in good health and CMV-seropositive. The sample comprised PBMCs. The CDR3 DNA reads as TGTGCCAGCAGTTTCCGGGCCTTGAGGGTCGAGCAGTACTTC. It codes for CASSFRALRVEQYF.